This entry features one T cell receptor (beta chain) sequence. Antigen specificity is unknown. Sequencing of each sample assayed approximately 10^5 TCR templates. TCRdb's table, derived via immunoSEQ multiplex PCR, lists solely in-frame clones and lacks some. The sample includes tens of thousands of clones, approximately 97% of them seen just once. The CDR3 spans 14 residues. The V gene's germline CDR1 is LGHNA and CDR2 YNFKEQ. Trimming removed 1 base from V and 2 bases from J, with 9 bases in between. This entry belongs to a study of siplizumab effects on memory and regulatory T cells. Study results and limitations: Researchers could not give a naive or memory phenotype to roughly 75-96% of proliferating CD4+ or CD8+ clones.

The gene calls are TRBV4-2 and TRBJ2-7, with a weak D call TRBD2 (6 bases). The sequence came from a human donor in good health. The sequenced sample was naive CD4+ T cells sorted from blood. CDR3 sequence reads: CASSQGDSTYEQYF. The CDR3 nucleotides are TGTGCCAGCAGCCAAGGGGACTCAACCTACGAGCAGTACTTC.